This is a list of T cell receptor beta chains from one sample in a study of cytomegalovirus exposure and HLA in healthy donors. Sequenced by immunoSEQ multiplex PCR; TCRdb stores in-frame clones only, minus some. This specimen shows fewer than 150,000 clones; the ten leading clones hold approximately 1.9%. Sequencing was performed on PBMCs. The receptors stem from a woman aged 60-75 years in good health and CMV-seronegative. CDR3s include the opening cysteine and the closing phenylalanine or tryptophan. D genes are given only for firm matches.

d_call	j_call	v_call	cdr3_nt	cdr3_aa
TRBD1	TRBJ1-1	TRBV7-2	TGTGCCAGCAGCCCCGAAGGGGGCGTATTCACTGAAGCTTTCTTT	CASSPEGGVFTEAFF
TRBD2	TRBJ2-3	TRBV27	TGTGCCAGCAGTGGACTAGCGGGGAGCACAGATACGCAGTATTTT	CASSGLAGSTDTQYF
TRBD1	TRBJ2-1	TRBV28	TGTGCCAGCAACTGGGGGACAGGGGGCGCATATGAGCAGTTCTTC	CASNWGTGGAYEQFF
.	TRBJ2-3	TRBV6-5	TGTGCCAGCAGTTACTCGAGCCGGGGAGATACGCAGTATTTT	CASSYSSRGDTQYF
.	TRBJ1-6	TRBV19	TGTGCCAGTAGTCAGGGCAGGGTCTTCGGATCACCCCTCCACTTT	CASSQGRVFGSPLHF
.	TRBJ1-2	TRBV4-1	TGCGCCAGCAGCCAGGACACAGGGAACTATGGCTACACCTTC	CASSQDTGNYGYTF
.	TRBJ2-7	TRBV9	TGTGCCAGCAGCGCGGGTGGGGGGACTGGGACCTACGAGCAGTACTTC	CASSAGGGTGTYEQYF
.	TRBJ2-7	TRBV6-1	TGTGCCAGCATCTCGGAAGCGGCCTACGAGCAGTACTTC	CASISEAAYEQYF
TRBD1	TRBJ1-4	TRBV19	TGTGCCACCCGGGACAGCCAAACCTCAACTAATGAAAAACTGTTTTTT	CATRDSQTSTNEKLFF
.	TRBJ2-3	TRBV7-9	TGTGCCAGCACCGAAACCAGGGACATTAGCACAGATACGCAGTATTTT	CASTETRDISTDTQYF
.	TRBJ2-1	TRBV2	TGTGCCAGCAGTTTCAGCAGGGAGGATTCCGTCTTC	CASSFSREDSVF
.	TRBJ2-3	TRBV6-5	TGTGCCAGCAGTTACTCTTCCGGAGATACGCAGTATTTT	CASSYSSGDTQYF
TRBD2	TRBJ2-1	TRBV7-8	TGTGCCAGCAGCCGTCGGACTAGCGGGAGCGGGGATGAGCAGTTCTTC	CASSRRTSGSGDEQFF
TRBD2	TRBJ2-3	TRBV9	TGTGCCAGCAGCTCCTTAGCGGGAGGGAGCACAGATACGCAGTATTTT	CASSSLAGGSTDTQYF
TRBD1	TRBJ1-6	TRBV7-6	TGTGCCAGCAGCTCACCGGGGACAGGGGGTTTCACCCTCCACTTT	CASSSPGTGGFTLHF
TRBD1	TRBJ1-4	TRBV7-8	TGTGCCAGCAGCCCCTGGACAGGGGTATATGAAAAACTGTTTTTT	CASSPWTGVYEKLFF
TRBD2	TRBJ2-7	TRBV7-8	TGTGCCAGCAGCGCGAGGACTAGCGGACCCTACGAGCAGTACTTC	CASSARTSGPYEQYF
.	TRBJ2-7	TRBV5-1	TGCGCCAGCAGCTTGGATTCAGGGGCGAACGAGCAGTACTTC	CASSLDSGANEQYF
TRBD1	TRBJ2-1	TRBV9	TGTGCCAGCAGCGCACGGACAGGGGGCGTCGTAAATGAGCAGTTCTTC	CASSARTGGVVNEQFF
TRBD1	TRBJ2-7	TRBV13	TGTGCCAGCAGCTTACGGGACAGAGGGCCCTACGAGCAGTACTTC	CASSLRDRGPYEQYF
TRBD1	TRBJ1-2	TRBV5-5	TGTGCCAGCAGCCATACCACAGGGGACAACTATGGCTACACCTTC	CASSHTTGDNYGYTF
.	TRBJ1-6	TRBV10-1	TGCGCCAGCAGTCGGGACAACAATAATTCACCCCTCCACTTT	CASSRDNNNSPLHF